The 4 T cell receptor beta chains below were found in one sample sequenced in a study of blood T cell repertoires in COVID-19. Sequencing was performed with immunoSEQ multiplex PCR; in TCRdb, only in-frame clones are kept and a portion is missing. The sample contains 90,000 to 100,000 clones, more than 60% of which appear only once. The source material was peripheral blood. The receptor set was obtained from a man between 65 and 85 years old with acute or convalescent COVID-19.

This chain links TRBV19 with TRBJ1-2; D ambiguous. The CDR3 loop spans 16 amino acids. V was trimmed by 5 bases and J by 2 bases, leaving 18 bases between them. In germline, CDR1 is LNHDA, CDR2 SQIVND (reference sequence). The CDR3 nucleotides are TGTGCCAGTAGTTTTAACTGGGGAGGAGAGAACTATGGCTACACCTTC. Translation: CASSFNWGGENYGYTF.

The genes are TRBV30 and TRBJ1-5; 8 bases line up with TRBD1. Germline CDR1 and CDR2: GTSNPN and SVGIG (reference sequence). V lost 7 bases and J lost 5; bases outside the gene matches: 4. This CDR3 contains 12 residues. The CDR3 DNA is TGTGCCTCCGGACAGGGACATCAGCCCCAGCATTTT. Encoded protein: CASGQGHQPQHF. Variable domain in full (rest from reference TRBV30 and TRBJ1-5): SQTIHQWPATLVQPVGSPLSLECTVEGTSNPNLYWYRQAAGRGLQLLFYSVGIGQISSEVPQNLSASRPQDRQFILSSKKLLLSDSGFYLCASGQGHQPQHFGDGTRLSIL.

The sample holds one count of this clone. The chain's CDR3 is CASSVTGTVNEKLFF. The CDR3 DNA is TGTGCCAGCAGCGTAACCGGGACAGTTAATGAAAAACTGTTTTTT. The chain links TRBV9 to TRBJ1-4; TRBD1 matches 7 bases. V shed 1 base, J shed 4 bases, and the junction held 4 bases outside the gene matches. The CDR3 length is 15 residues. CDR1 is SGDLS and CDR2 is YYNGEE in the germline V gene.

This rearrangement joins TRBV27 to TRBJ2-7, with 8 bases that match TRBD2. V lost 7 bases to trimming and J lost 6 bases; unmatched junction nucleotides: 8. This CDR3 region has 13 residues. CDR1 MNHEY and CDR2 SMNVEV come from the germline V gene (reference sequence). In nucleotides, the CDR3 is TGTGCCAGCATGCGGATAGCGGGATCCGAGCAGTACTTC. It encodes CASMRIAGSEQYF.